These 8 T cell receptor beta chains were all obtained from the same sample, sequenced in a study of OX40 agonist ivuxolimab in advanced cancers. Assay used: immunoSEQ multiplex PCR; TCRdb lists only in-frame clones, some missing. The sample carries around 53,000 clones, roughly 80% recorded once. Here the sequenced sample was CD4+ or CD8+ T cells sorted from blood, taken in a trial of the OX40 agonist ivuxolimab. These receptors were obtained from an adult with an advanced solid tumor such as melanoma, head and neck, liver or kidney cancer.

This chain links TRBV30 with TRBJ2-5, with TRBD2 matching 7 bases. The germline V gene has CDR1 GTSNPN and CDR2 SVGIG (reference sequence). The CDR3 is 17 amino acids. J lost 8 bases, V lost 0 bases, and 18 bases had no gene match. The chain's CDR3 is CAWSVRGTAGVQRTQYF. The CDR3 DNA reads TGTGCCTGGAGTGTACGGGGGACGGCGGGAGTCCAGAGAACCCAGTACTTC.

The gene calls are TRBV28 and TRBJ2-3, with 12 bases aligning to TRBD2. J lost 4 bases, V lost 6 bases, and 8 bases had no gene match. CDR1 is MDHEN, CDR2 SYDVKM, per germline. The CDR3 covers 16 residues. For the CDR3, the DNA is TGTGCCAGCAGGACTCGACTAGCGGGAGCGGCAGATACGCAGTATTTT. It specifies CASRTRLAGAADTQYF.

The J gene is TRBJ1-1, the V gene TRBV7-2; 9 nucleotides match TRBD1. From germline, CDR1 is SGHTA and CDR2 FQGNSA. The CDR3 is made up of 13 amino acids. With V trimmed by 4 bases and J by 5 bases, 2 bases remained unmatched. CDR3 loop: CASSSDRGTEAFF. In nucleotides, the CDR3 is TGTGCCAGCAGCTCAGACAGGGGGACTGAAGCTTTCTTT.

This clone was counted between two and nine times. This chain joins TRBV5-4 and TRBJ1-3; D remains ambiguous. This CDR3 is built from 13 residues. Trimming removed 4 bases from V and 0 bases from J, with 5 bases in between. Germline CDR1 and CDR2: SGHNT and YYREEE (reference sequence). The DNA of the CDR3 is TGTGCCAGCAGCATTAGCTCTGGAAACACCATATATTTT. As protein: CASSISSGNTIYF.

The rearrangement links TRBV7-8 to TRBJ1-1; no clear D gene. The germline gives CDR1 SGHVS, CDR2 FQNEAQ. The CDR3 has 13 residues. Between the trimmed V and J ends, which lost 3 bases and 6 bases, there was a span of 11 bases. The DNA for the CDR3 is TGTGCCAGCAGCTTTTACGGTGACCCTGAAGCTTTCTTT. Protein product: CASSFYGDPEAFF.

V gene TRBV19 combines with J gene TRBJ2-5, with 7 bases that match TRBD1. There are 13 residues in the CDR3. Germline assignment: CDR1 LNHDA and CDR2 SQIVND (reference sequence). V was clipped by 5 bases and J by 5 bases; unmatched bases: 5. The CDR3 DNA reads TGTGCCAGTAGTCAAGGGGGCCGGGAGACCCAGTACTTC. This sequence encodes CASSQGGRETQYF. Using reference TRBV19 and TRBJ2-5 for the parts outside the CDR3, the full variable domain is DGGITQSPKYLFRKEGQNVTLSCEQNLNHDAMYWYRQDPGQGLRLIYYSQIVNDFQKGDIAEGYSVSREKKESFPLTVTSAQKNPTAFYLCASSQGGRETQYFGPGTRLLVL.

V gene TRBV6-5 combines with J gene TRBJ1-1; D might be TRBD1 (5 bases). This CDR3 contains 13 residues. Germline loops: CDR1 MNHEY, CDR2 SVGAGI. Trimming shortened V by 5 bases and J by 1 base, and 8 bases separated the two germline ends. CDR3 nucleotides: TGTGCCAGCAGTGCTGGGGGGAACACTGAAGCTTTCTTT. It codes for CASSAGGNTEAFF.

The chain employs TRBV2 and TRBJ2-1; 11 nucleotides match TRBD1. The length of the CDR3 is 16 residues. In germline, CDR1 is SNHLY, CDR2 FYNNEI. Trimming took 4 bases from V and 1 from J; bases not matched to a gene: 3. The CDR3 region has the DNA TGTGCCAGCAGTGGCGGGACAGGGGGGTCCTACAATGAGCAGTTCTTC. It specifies CASSGGTGGSYNEQFF.